This T cell receptor beta chain is from a study of blood T cell repertoires in COVID-19. About the research overall: Samples taken during acute and convalescent COVID-19 were collected in the United States, Italy and Spain.

As originally analysed: Estimates of nucleated cell counts were drawn from the amplification of reference gene primers. TCRdb's copy holds only in-frame clones and misses some; the assay was immunoSEQ multiplex PCR. That table is the source of V, J and clone size, and D and trimming were worked out from the DNA. The repertoire holds approximately 140,000 clones, roughly four fifths seen once, with about 6.4% in the top ten. CDR1 is SGHNT, CDR2 YYREEE, per germline (reference sequence). The CDR3 has 15 amino acids. V gave up 4 bases and J gave up 5 bases; unmatched junction bases: 7. The TCR comes from a human donor in a cohort sampled during active COVID-19. Sample: peripheral blood. The V gene is TRBV5-4, the J gene TRBJ1-3, with TRBD1 matching over 9 bases. For the CDR3, the DNA is TGTGCCAGCAGCCCCCCGGGACAGGGAAGAAACACCATATATTTT. It is translated as CASSPPGQGRNTIYF.